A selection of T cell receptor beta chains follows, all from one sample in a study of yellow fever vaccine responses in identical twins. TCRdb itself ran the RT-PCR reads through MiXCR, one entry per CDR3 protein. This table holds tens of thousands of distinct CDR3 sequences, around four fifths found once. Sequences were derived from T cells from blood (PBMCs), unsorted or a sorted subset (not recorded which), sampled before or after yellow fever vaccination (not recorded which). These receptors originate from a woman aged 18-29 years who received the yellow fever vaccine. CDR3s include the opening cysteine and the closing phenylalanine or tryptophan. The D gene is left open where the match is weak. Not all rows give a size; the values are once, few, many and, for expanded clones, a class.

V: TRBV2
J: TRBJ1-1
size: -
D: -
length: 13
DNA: TGTGCCAGCAGTGGACAGGCGAACACTGAAGCTTTCTTT
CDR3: CASSGQANTEAFF

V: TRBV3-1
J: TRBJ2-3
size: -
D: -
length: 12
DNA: TGTGCCAGCAGCCAAGTCACAGGCAGGGAGTATTTT
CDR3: CASSQVTGREYF

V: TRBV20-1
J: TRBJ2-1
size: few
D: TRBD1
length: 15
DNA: TGCAGTGCTAACAGGGGGCCATTATCCTACAATGAGCAGTTCTTC
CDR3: CSANRGPLSYNEQFF

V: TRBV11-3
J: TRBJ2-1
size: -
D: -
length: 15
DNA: TGTGCCAGCAGCTTAGTAGGGACACAGAACAATGAGCAGTTCTTC
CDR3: CASSLVGTQNNEQFF

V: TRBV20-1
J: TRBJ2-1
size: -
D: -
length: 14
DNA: TGCAGTGCAAAATGGGGGACATCTGCCAATGAGCAGTTCTTC
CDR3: CSAKWGTSANEQFF

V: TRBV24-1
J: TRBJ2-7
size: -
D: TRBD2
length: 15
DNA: TGTGCCACCAGTGCCACGGGAGGGAATACGTACGAGCAGTACTTC
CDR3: CATSATGGNTYEQYF

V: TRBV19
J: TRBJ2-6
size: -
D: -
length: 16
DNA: TGTGCCAGTAGTTGGGGACAAAACCCAGGGGCCAACGTCCTGACTTTC
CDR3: CASSWGQNPGANVLTF

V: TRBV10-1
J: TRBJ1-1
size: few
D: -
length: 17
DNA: TGCGCCAGCAGCAAAACACCCGTCGTGACCCCGAACACTGAAGCTTTCTTT
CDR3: CASSKTPVVTPNTEAFF

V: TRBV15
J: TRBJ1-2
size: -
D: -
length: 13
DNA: TGTGCCACCAGCATAACAGGGAGCTATGGCTACACCTTC
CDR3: CATSITGSYGYTF

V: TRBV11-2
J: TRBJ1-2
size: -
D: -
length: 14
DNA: TGTGCCAGCAGCTCGTTACGGAGTAACTATGGCTACACCTTC
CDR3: CASSSLRSNYGYTF

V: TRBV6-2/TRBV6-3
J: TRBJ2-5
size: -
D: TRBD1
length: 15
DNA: TGTGCCAGCAGTTACCGGGACAGGGGGTGGGAGACCCAGTACTTC
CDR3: CASSYRDRGWETQYF

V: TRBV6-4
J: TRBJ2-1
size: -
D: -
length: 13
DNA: TGTGCCAGCAGTGACTCAGAAAACGATGAGCAGTTCTTC
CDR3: CASSDSENDEQFF

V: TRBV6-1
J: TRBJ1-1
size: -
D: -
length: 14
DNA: TGTGCCAGCAGTGAAGTGGGGATGAACACTGAAGCTTTCTTT
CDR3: CASSEVGMNTEAFF

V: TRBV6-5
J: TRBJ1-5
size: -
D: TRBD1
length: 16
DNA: TGTGCCAGCAGTTACTCAGGGACAGGTCACAATCAGCCCCAGCATTTT
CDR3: CASSYSGTGHNQPQHF

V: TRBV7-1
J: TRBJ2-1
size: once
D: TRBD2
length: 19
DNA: TGTGCCAGCAGCTCAGCCGGGACTAGCGGGAGCGAACCATACAATGAGCAGTTCTTC
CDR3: CASSSAGTSGSEPYNEQFF

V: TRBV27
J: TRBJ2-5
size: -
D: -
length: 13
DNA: TGTGCCAGCAGTCACAGGGGAGGGGAGACCCAGTACTTC
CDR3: CASSHRGGETQYF

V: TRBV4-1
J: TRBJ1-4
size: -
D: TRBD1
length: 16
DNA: TGCGCCAGCAAGAACGGGGCGGGACAGTGGGATGAAAAACTGTTTTTT
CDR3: CASKNGAGQWDEKLFF

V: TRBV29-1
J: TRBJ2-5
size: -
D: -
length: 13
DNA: TGCAGCGTCTCCCTGGGGGGAAAAGAGACCCAGTACTTC
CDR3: CSVSLGGKETQYF

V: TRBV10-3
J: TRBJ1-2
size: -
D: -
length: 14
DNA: TGTGCCATCAGTGATCCCGGACAGCCAGACGGCTACACCTTC
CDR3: CAISDPGQPDGYTF

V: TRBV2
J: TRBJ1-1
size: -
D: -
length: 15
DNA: TGTGCCAGCAGTGAATCTGTCAGGGGGAACACTGAAGCTTTCTTT
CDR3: CASSESVRGNTEAFF

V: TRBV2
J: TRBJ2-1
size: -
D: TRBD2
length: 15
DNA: TGTGCCAGCAACCCTAGCGGGGACTCCTACAATGAGCAGTTCTTC
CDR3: CASNPSGDSYNEQFF

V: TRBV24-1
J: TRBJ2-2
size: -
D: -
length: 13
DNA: TGTGCCACCAGTGATTTCCCATCCGGGGAGCTGTTTTTT
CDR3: CATSDFPSGELFF

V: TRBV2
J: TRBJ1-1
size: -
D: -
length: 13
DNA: TGTGCCAGCAGTGCCGGGACGGCGAGTGAAGCTTTCTTT
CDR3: CASSAGTASEAFF

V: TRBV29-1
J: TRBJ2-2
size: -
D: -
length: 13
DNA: TGCAGCGTTGCCAGGGTGAACACCGGGGAGCTGTTTTTT
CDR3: CSVARVNTGELFF

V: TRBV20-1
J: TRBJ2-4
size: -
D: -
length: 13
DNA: TGCAGTGTTGCGACAGGAGCCAAAAACATTCAGTACTTC
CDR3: CSVATGAKNIQYF

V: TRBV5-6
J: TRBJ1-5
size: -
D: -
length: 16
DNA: TGTGCCAGCAGCCCGTGGATAGGTTATAGCAATCAGCCCCAGCATTTT
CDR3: CASSPWIGYSNQPQHF

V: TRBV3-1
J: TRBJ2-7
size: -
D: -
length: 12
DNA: TGTGCCAGCAGCCAGGTCTCCTACGAGCAGTACTTC
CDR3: CASSQVSYEQYF